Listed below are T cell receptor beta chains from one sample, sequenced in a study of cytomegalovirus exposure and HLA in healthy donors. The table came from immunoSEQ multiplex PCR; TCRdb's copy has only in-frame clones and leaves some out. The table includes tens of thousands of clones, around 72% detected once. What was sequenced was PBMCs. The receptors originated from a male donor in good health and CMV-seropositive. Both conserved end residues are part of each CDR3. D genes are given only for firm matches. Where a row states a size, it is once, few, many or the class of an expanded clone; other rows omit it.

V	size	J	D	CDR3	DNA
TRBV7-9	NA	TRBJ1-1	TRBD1	CASSEPGQGGTEAFF	TGTGCCAGCAGCGAGCCCGGACAGGGAGGCACTGAAGCTTTCTTT
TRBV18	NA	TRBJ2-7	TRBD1	CASSPPKGAAYEQYF	TGTGCCAGCTCACCACCGAAGGGGGCGGCCTACGAGCAGTACTTC
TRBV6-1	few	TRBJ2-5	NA	CASSGRGSGQETQYF	TGTGCCAGCAGTGGAAGAGGTAGTGGGCAAGAGACCCAGTACTTC
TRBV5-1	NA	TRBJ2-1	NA	CASSLSIEQFF	TGCGCCAGCAGCTTAAGCATTGAGCAGTTCTTC
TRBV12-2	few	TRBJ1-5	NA	CASRHNQPQHF	TGTGCAAGTCGCCACAATCAGCCCCAGCATTTT
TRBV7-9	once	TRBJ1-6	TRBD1	CASSLADRAPLHF	TGTGCCAGCAGCTTAGCGGACAGGGCACCCCTCCACTTT
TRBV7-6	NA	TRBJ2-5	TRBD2	CASSWGGSGGETQYF	TGTGCCAGCAGCTGGGGGGGTAGCGGGGGAGAGACCCAGTACTTC
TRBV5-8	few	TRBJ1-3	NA	CASSLRVFRGLLSGNTIYF	TGTGCCAGCAGCTTGAGGGTCTTTAGGGGCCTACTCTCTGGAAACACCATATATTTT
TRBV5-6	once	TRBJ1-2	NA	CASSLGGLYGYTF	TGTGCCAGCAGCTTGGGCGGTCTCTATGGCTACACCTTC
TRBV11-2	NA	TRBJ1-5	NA	CASSQQESNQPQHF	TGTGCCAGCAGCCAACAGGAAAGCAATCAGCCCCAGCATTTT
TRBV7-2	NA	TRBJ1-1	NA	CASSSPPRTEAFF	TGTGCCAGCAGCTCCCCCCCCAGGACTGAAGCTTTCTTT
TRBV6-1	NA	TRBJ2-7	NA	CASSRGAIYEQYF	TGTGCCAGCAGTCGGGGGGCAATCTACGAGCAGTACTTC
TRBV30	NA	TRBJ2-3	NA	CAWSGPLTPTDTQYF	TGTGCCTGGAGTGGTCCCTTGACTCCAACAGATACGCAGTATTTT
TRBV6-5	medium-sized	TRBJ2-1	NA	CASSYSNSYNEQFF	TGTGCCAGCAGTTACTCGAACAGCTACAATGAGCAGTTCTTC
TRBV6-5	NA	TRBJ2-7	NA	CASSYSGAETYEQYF	TGTGCCAGCAGTTACTCAGGGGCGGAGACCTACGAGCAGTACTTC
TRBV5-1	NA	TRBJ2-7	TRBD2	CASSLGGRAYEQYF	TGCGCCAGCAGCTTGGGCGGGAGGGCCTACGAGCAGTACTTC
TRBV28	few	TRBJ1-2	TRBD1	CASSLLAGGRGGYTF	TGTGCCAGCAGTTTATTGGCAGGGGGTCGTGGTGGCTACACCTTC
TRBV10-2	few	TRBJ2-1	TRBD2	CASSELGLAGALWDNEQFF	TGCGCCAGCAGTGAGCTTGGACTAGCGGGGGCCCTCTGGGACAATGAGCAGTTCTTC
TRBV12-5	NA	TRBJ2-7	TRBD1	CASGNRDSPYEQYF	TGTGCTAGTGGTAATAGGGACAGTCCCTACGAGCAGTACTTC
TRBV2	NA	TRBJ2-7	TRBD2	CASSEPGLASYEQYF	TGTGCCAGCAGTGAGCCGGGACTAGCCTCCTACGAGCAGTACTTC
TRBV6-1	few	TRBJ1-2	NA	CASSEAGAPQTGYGYTF	TGTGCCAGCAGTGAGGCGGGAGCCCCACAAACCGGTTATGGCTACACCTTC
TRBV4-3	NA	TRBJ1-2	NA	CASSQEPGANYGYTF	TGCGCCAGCAGCCAAGAGCCAGGGGCCAACTATGGCTACACCTTC
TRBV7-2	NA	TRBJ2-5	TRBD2	CASSPRTRGVRGEQYF	TGTGCCAGCAGCCCACGGACGAGGGGCGTACGGGGGGAGCAGTACTTC
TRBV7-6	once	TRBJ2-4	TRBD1	CASSSQRTGGLLAKNIQYF	TGTGCCAGCAGCTCCCAAAGGACAGGGGGCCTTTTAGCCAAAAACATTCAGTACTTC
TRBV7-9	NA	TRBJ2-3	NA	CASSRLSGTSRGDTQYF	TGTGCCAGCAGCCGACTTAGCGGTACCTCCCGGGGGGATACGCAGTATTTT
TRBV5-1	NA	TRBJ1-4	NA	CASSLSGLGEKLFF	TGCGCCAGCAGCTTGTCAGGGTTGGGTGAAAAACTGTTTTTT
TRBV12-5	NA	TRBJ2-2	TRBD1	CASGSLDRGDTGELFF	TGTGCTAGTGGTTCTCTCGACAGGGGTGACACCGGGGAGCTGTTTTTT
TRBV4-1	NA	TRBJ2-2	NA	CASSQLEVLNTGELFF	TGCGCCAGCAGCCAGTTGGAGGTCCTTAACACCGGGGAGCTGTTTTTT
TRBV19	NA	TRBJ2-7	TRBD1	CASSTRLGQVSYEQYF	TGTGCCAGTAGTACCCGACTGGGACAGGTGTCCTACGAGCAGTACTTC
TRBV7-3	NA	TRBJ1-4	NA	CASSSGAANEKLFF	TGTGCCAGCAGCTCAGGGGCGGCAAATGAAAAACTGTTTTTT
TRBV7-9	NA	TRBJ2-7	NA	CASSKGGSYEQYF	TGTGCCAGCAGTAAAGGCGGATCCTACGAGCAGTACTTC
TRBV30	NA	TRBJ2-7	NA	CAWSVRYEQYF	TGTGCCTGGAGTGTTCGGTACGAGCAGTACTTC
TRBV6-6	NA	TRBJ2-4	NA	CASSYSLSGKNIQYF	TGTGCCAGCAGTTACTCTTTGAGCGGTAAAAACATTCAGTACTTC
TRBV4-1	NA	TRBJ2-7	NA	CASSPGHQNYEQYF	TGCGCCAGCAGCCCGGGACACCAGAACTACGAGCAGTACTTC
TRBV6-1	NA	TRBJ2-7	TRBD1	CASSEGQGHEQYF	TGTGCCAGCAGTGAGGGACAGGGGCACGAGCAGTACTTC
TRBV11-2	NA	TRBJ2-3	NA	CASSTGWGTDTQYF	TGTGCCAGCAGTACGGGGTGGGGCACAGATACGCAGTATTTT
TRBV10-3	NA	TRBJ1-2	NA	CAISPQAPNYGYTF	TGTGCCATCTCACCACAGGCCCCTAACTATGGCTACACCTTC
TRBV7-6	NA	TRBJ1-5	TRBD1	CASSLTGQVNQPQHF	TGTGCCAGCAGCTTAACGGGACAGGTCAATCAGCCCCAGCATTTT
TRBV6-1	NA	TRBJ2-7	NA	CASSRAGATYEQYF	TGTGCCAGCAGTCGGGCGGGGGCAACCTACGAGCAGTACTTC
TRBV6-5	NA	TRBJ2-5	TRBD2	CASSLSGTSVETQYF	TGTGCCAGCAGTTTGTCCGGTACTAGCGTAGAGACCCAGTACTTC
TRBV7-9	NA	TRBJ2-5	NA	CAGGGVETQYF	TGTGCCGGAGGGGGCGTAGAGACCCAGTACTTC
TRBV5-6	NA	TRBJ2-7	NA	CASSFPSFPYEQYF	TGTGCCAGCAGCTTTCCTAGCTTCCCCTACGAGCAGTACTTC
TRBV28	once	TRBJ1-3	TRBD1	CASYRQGGSGNTIYF	TGTGCCAGCTACAGACAGGGTGGGTCTGGAAACACCATATATTTT
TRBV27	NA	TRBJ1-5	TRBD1	CASSLLTGQNQPQHF	TGTGCCAGCAGTTTACTGACAGGGCAGAATCAGCCCCAGCATTTT
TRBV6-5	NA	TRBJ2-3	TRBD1	CASRRTGPTYTQYF	TGTGCCAGCAGACGGACAGGTCCCACGTATACGCAGTATTTT
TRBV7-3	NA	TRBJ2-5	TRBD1	CASSSGQGLGETQYF	TGTGCCAGCAGCTCCGGACAGGGGTTGGGGGAGACCCAGTACTTC